The clone carrying this T cell receptor (beta chain) was detected a few times. Original analysis: Estimation of nucleated cell counts was performed using reference gene primer amplification. Measured with immunoSEQ multiplex PCR; TCRdb has only the in-frame clones, and not every one. V and J calls and clone size are given by that table; D and trimming were obtained from the DNA. The sample has around 250,000 clones, just under 85% seen once. This sample is drawn from a study of blood T cell repertoires in COVID-19. This CDR3 comprises 12 residues. V was trimmed by 9 bases and J by 0 bases, leaving 8 bases between them. The germline gives CDR1 WNHNN, CDR2 SYGVQD (reference sequence).

This receptor was taken from a woman older than 75 with acute or convalescent COVID-19. The sequencing sample was made of peripheral blood. The V and J genes are TRBV10-1 and TRBJ1-1; TRBD1 might be the D (6 bases). The CDR3 DNA is TGCGCCAGGACAGGTATGAACACTGAAGCTTTCTTT. Protein: CARTGMNTEAFF.